This T cell receptor (beta chain) derives from a study of post-analysis software for immune sequencing data. Study summary: The study covered relapsing-remitting, secondary progressive and progressive-relapsing courses of multiple sclerosis.

Study outcomes and limitations: In multiple sclerosis, normalized Chao1 diversity was significantly below that of controls. Elevated frequency relative to controls characterized several TRBV segments in patients, TRBV5-6, TRBV5-1 and TRBV20-1 among them.

V dropped 5 bases and J dropped 8; count of bases not matched to a gene: 11. Germline V lookup: CDR1 SGHNT, CDR2 YENEEA. The CDR3 runs 15 residues. Points on this clonotype: Its antigen is not known.

Unique molecular identifiers were built into the TCR beta cDNA libraries. Out of about 1 to 11 million T cells, roughly 0.5 million cDNA molecules were generated. TCRdb used MiXCR to reprocess the PCR reads, holding one entry per CDR3 protein. The data show about 380,000 distinct CDR3 sequences, approximately 33% seen once. The sequenced sample was blood. The clonotype was recovered from a girl under 18 with multiple sclerosis. The chain has TRBV11-3 and TRBJ2-1; the match to TRBD1 covers 8 bases. CDR3: CASSARQGMEDEQFF. In DNA form, the CDR3 reads TGTGCCAGCAGCGCCAGACAGGGGATGGAGGATGAGCAGTTCTTC.